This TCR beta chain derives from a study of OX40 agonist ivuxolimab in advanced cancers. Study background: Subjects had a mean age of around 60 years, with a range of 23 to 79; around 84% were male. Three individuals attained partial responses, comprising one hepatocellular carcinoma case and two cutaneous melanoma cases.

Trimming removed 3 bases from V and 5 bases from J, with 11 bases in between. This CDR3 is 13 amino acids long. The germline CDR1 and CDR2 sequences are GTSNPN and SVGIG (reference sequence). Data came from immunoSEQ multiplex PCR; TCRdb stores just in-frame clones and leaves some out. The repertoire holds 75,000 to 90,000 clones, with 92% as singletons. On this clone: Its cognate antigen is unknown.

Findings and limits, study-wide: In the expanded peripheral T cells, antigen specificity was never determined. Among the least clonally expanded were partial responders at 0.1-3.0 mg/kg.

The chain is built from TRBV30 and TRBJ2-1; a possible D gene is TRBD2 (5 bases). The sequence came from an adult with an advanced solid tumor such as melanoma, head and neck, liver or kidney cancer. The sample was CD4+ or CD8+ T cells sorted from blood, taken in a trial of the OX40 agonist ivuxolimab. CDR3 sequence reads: CAWRRGPNNEQFF. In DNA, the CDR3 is TGTGCCTGGAGGCGAGGGCCAAACAATGAGCAGTTCTTC.